The rows below give T cell receptor beta chains drawn from one sample of a study of identifying expanded T cells in peripheral blood. Produced via immunoSEQ multiplex PCR; TCRdb's table is partial and in-frame only. The data contain 55,000 to 80,000 clones, approximately 82% of them singletons. The sequencing sample was made of blood. Source of these receptors: a person aged 18 to 75 in good health. The CDR3 runs from the conserved cysteine through the conserved F or W. A D gene is named only where the DNA matches it firmly. The size field is filled for only some rows; it gives once, few, many or a size class.

D gene: .
J gene: TRBJ1-5
clone size: .
V gene: TRBV27
CDR3 protein: CASSPQVGGRGQPQHF
CDR3 DNA: TGTGCCAGCAGTCCCCAGGTGGGGGGGCGCGGGCAGCCCCAGCATTTT

D gene: .
J gene: TRBJ2-1
clone size: many
V gene: TRBV27
CDR3 protein: CASSLAGPINEQFF
CDR3 DNA: TGTGCCAGCAGTTTAGCGGGGCCTATCAATGAGCAGTTCTTC

D gene: TRBD2
J gene: TRBJ2-3
clone size: .
V gene: TRBV6-5
CDR3 protein: CASSTAGVGMQYF
CDR3 DNA: TGTGCCAGCAGTACCGCGGGAGTGGGGATGCAGTATTTT

D gene: TRBD1
J gene: TRBJ1-2
clone size: .
V gene: TRBV30
CDR3 protein: CAWSRSTGSNYGYTF
CDR3 DNA: TGTGCCTGGAGTCGTTCGACAGGGTCTAACTATGGCTACACCTTC

D gene: .
J gene: TRBJ1-5
clone size: .
V gene: TRBV28
CDR3 protein: CASSQISGLPSNQPQHF
CDR3 DNA: TGTGCCAGCAGTCAAATATCTGGACTACCTAGCAATCAGCCCCAGCATTTT

D gene: .
J gene: TRBJ2-1
clone size: .
V gene: TRBV28
CDR3 protein: CASSSLRNEQFF
CDR3 DNA: TGTGCCAGCAGCTCCCTCAGGAATGAGCAGTTCTTC

D gene: .
J gene: TRBJ1-2
clone size: .
V gene: TRBV19
CDR3 protein: CASSINVILYGYTF
CDR3 DNA: TGTGCCAGTAGTATAAATGTGATCCTCTATGGCTACACCTTC

D gene: .
J gene: TRBJ1-5
clone size: .
V gene: TRBV6-5
CDR3 protein: CATGGSNQPQHF
CDR3 DNA: TGTGCTACCGGAGGGAGCAATCAGCCCCAGCATTTT

D gene: .
J gene: TRBJ1-1
clone size: .
V gene: TRBV2
CDR3 protein: CASTSVASTEAFF
CDR3 DNA: TGTGCCAGCACCTCCGTCGCCTCCACTGAAGCTTTCTTT

D gene: .
J gene: TRBJ2-1
clone size: .
V gene: TRBV20-1
CDR3 protein: CSAGYDEQFF
CDR3 DNA: TGCAGTGCAGGGTATGATGAGCAGTTCTTC

D gene: TRBD1
J gene: TRBJ1-6
clone size: .
V gene: TRBV18
CDR3 protein: CASSPGQGNSPLHF
CDR3 DNA: TGTGCCAGCTCACCGGGACAGGGAAACTCACCCCTCCACTTT

D gene: TRBD1
J gene: TRBJ2-3
clone size: .
V gene: TRBV7-2
CDR3 protein: CASSARTTGQAFADTQYF
CDR3 DNA: TGTGCCAGCAGCGCCCGTACCACGGGACAGGCCTTCGCAGATACGCAGTATTTT

D gene: .
J gene: TRBJ2-2
clone size: .
V gene: TRBV12-5
CDR3 protein: CASGFDSGSPQGGELFF
CDR3 DNA: TGTGCTAGTGGTTTCGATAGTGGGAGCCCCCAGGGCGGGGAGCTGTTTTTT

D gene: .
J gene: TRBJ1-1
clone size: .
V gene: TRBV7-9
CDR3 protein: CAGAGELNTEAFF
CDR3 DNA: TGTGCCGGGGCTGGGGAACTGAACACTGAAGCTTTCTTT

D gene: .
J gene: TRBJ2-7
clone size: .
V gene: TRBV10-2
CDR3 protein: CASGDYEQYF
CDR3 DNA: TGCGCCAGCGGGGACTACGAGCAGTACTTC

D gene: .
J gene: TRBJ1-1
clone size: .
V gene: TRBV30
CDR3 protein: CAWRGIQGGNTEAFF
CDR3 DNA: TGTGCCTGGAGAGGGATACAGGGAGGGAACACTGAAGCTTTCTTT

D gene: .
J gene: TRBJ2-1
clone size: once
V gene: TRBV6-5
CDR3 protein: CASSYRGNEQFF
CDR3 DNA: TGTGCCAGCAGTTACAGGGGCAATGAGCAGTTCTTC

D gene: .
J gene: TRBJ2-5
clone size: .
V gene: TRBV14
CDR3 protein: CASSQDLGLQETQYF
CDR3 DNA: TGTGCCAGCAGTCAAGACTTAGGACTACAAGAGACCCAGTACTTC

D gene: .
J gene: TRBJ2-7
clone size: .
V gene: TRBV12-2
CDR3 protein: CASRLTTGATTYEQYF
CDR3 DNA: TGTGCAAGTCGCTTAACCACAGGGGCCACTACCTACGAGCAGTACTTC

D gene: .
J gene: TRBJ2-1
clone size: .
V gene: TRBV7-2
CDR3 protein: CASSLDRANEQFF
CDR3 DNA: TGTGCCAGCAGCCTTGATAGAGCCAATGAGCAGTTCTTC

D gene: .
J gene: TRBJ2-3
clone size: .
V gene: TRBV5-6
CDR3 protein: CASSLIEGGTDTQYF
CDR3 DNA: TGTGCCAGCAGCTTAATAGAAGGCGGCACAGATACGCAGTATTTT

D gene: .
J gene: TRBJ1-3
clone size: .
V gene: TRBV6-6
CDR3 protein: CASGSFTRGNTIYF
CDR3 DNA: TGTGCCAGCGGGTCATTTACAAGAGGGAACACCATATATTTT

D gene: .
J gene: TRBJ1-6
clone size: .
V gene: TRBV28
CDR3 protein: CASSLPGPNNSPLHF
CDR3 DNA: TGTGCCAGCAGTTTGCCTGGGCCTAATAATTCACCCCTCCACTTT

D gene: TRBD1
J gene: TRBJ2-1
clone size: .
V gene: TRBV11-3
CDR3 protein: CASSLRGTGGNEQFF
CDR3 DNA: TGTGCCAGCAGCTTAAGGGGGACAGGGGGTAATGAGCAGTTCTTC

D gene: TRBD2
J gene: TRBJ2-3
clone size: .
V gene: TRBV5-1
CDR3 protein: CASSLGRTSGVTDTQYF
CDR3 DNA: TGCGCCAGCAGCTTAGGGAGGACTAGCGGAGTCACAGATACGCAGTATTTT

D gene: .
J gene: TRBJ2-7
clone size: .
V gene: TRBV11-2
CDR3 protein: CASSQGSGGYEQYF
CDR3 DNA: TGTGCCAGCAGCCAGGGGTCCGGAGGCTACGAGCAGTACTTC

D gene: TRBD1
J gene: TRBJ2-3
clone size: .
V gene: TRBV6-1
CDR3 protein: CASRPDRAPTDTQYF
CDR3 DNA: TGTGCCAGCAGACCGGACAGGGCTCCCACAGATACGCAGTATTTT

D gene: .
J gene: TRBJ2-3
clone size: .
V gene: TRBV29-1
CDR3 protein: CSVGQSTDTQYF
CDR3 DNA: TGCAGCGTTGGACAGAGCACAGATACGCAGTATTTT

D gene: .
J gene: TRBJ1-6
clone size: few
V gene: TRBV11-2
CDR3 protein: CASSYGAGNSPLHF
CDR3 DNA: TGTGCCAGCAGCTACGGGGCGGGAAATTCACCCCTCCACTTT

D gene: TRBD1
J gene: TRBJ2-7
clone size: .
V gene: TRBV4-3
CDR3 protein: CASSRDSDYEQYF
CDR3 DNA: TGCGCCAGCAGCCGGGACAGCGACTACGAGCAGTACTTC

D gene: TRBD1
J gene: TRBJ1-2
clone size: .
V gene: TRBV6-5
CDR3 protein: CASRLGTGIGYTF
CDR3 DNA: TGTGCCAGCAGATTAGGGACAGGGATCGGCTACACCTTC

D gene: TRBD1
J gene: TRBJ1-1
clone size: .
V gene: TRBV10-1
CDR3 protein: CASSESTGRNTEAFF
CDR3 DNA: TGCGCCAGCAGTGAGTCGACAGGGCGGAACACTGAAGCTTTCTTT

D gene: TRBD1
J gene: TRBJ1-1
clone size: .
V gene: TRBV7-8
CDR3 protein: CASSPRPGQPMNTEAFF
CDR3 DNA: TGTGCCAGCAGCCCGCGGCCGGGACAGCCCATGAACACTGAAGCTTTCTTT

D gene: TRBD1
J gene: TRBJ2-7
clone size: .
V gene: TRBV28
CDR3 protein: CASSRPPGQGDYEQYF
CDR3 DNA: TGTGCCAGCAGCCGACCGCCGGGACAGGGGGACTACGAGCAGTACTTC

D gene: .
J gene: TRBJ1-1
clone size: once
V gene: TRBV9
CDR3 protein: CASSVGIMNTEAFF
CDR3 DNA: TGTGCCAGCAGCGTAGGGATCATGAACACTGAAGCTTTCTTT

D gene: .
J gene: TRBJ2-7
clone size: .
V gene: TRBV5-1
CDR3 protein: CASSLSSGWDYEQYF
CDR3 DNA: TGCGCCAGCAGCTTGTCTTCAGGGTGGGACTACGAGCAGTACTTC

D gene: .
J gene: TRBJ2-1
clone size: few
V gene: TRBV4-3
CDR3 protein: CASSPWDSYNEQFF
CDR3 DNA: TGCGCCAGCAGTCCCTGGGACTCCTACAATGAGCAGTTCTTC

D gene: .
J gene: TRBJ1-2
clone size: few
V gene: TRBV30
CDR3 protein: CAWNLGAGGYTF
CDR3 DNA: TGTGCCTGGAATCTGGGGGCGGGTGGCTACACCTTC

D gene: .
J gene: TRBJ2-1
clone size: .
V gene: TRBV6-5
CDR3 protein: CASSYSIFQGDNEQFF
CDR3 DNA: TGTGCCAGCAGTTACTCGATATTTCAGGGTGACAATGAGCAGTTCTTC

D gene: .
J gene: TRBJ2-7
clone size: .
V gene: TRBV19
CDR3 protein: CASSSRGPAYEQYF
CDR3 DNA: TGTGCCAGTAGTTCCCGGGGTCCCGCCTACGAGCAGTACTTC

D gene: .
J gene: TRBJ2-4
clone size: .
V gene: TRBV6-6
CDR3 protein: CASSSPRGDIQYF
CDR3 DNA: TGTGCCAGCAGTTCCCCTCGAGGGGACATTCAGTACTTC

D gene: .
J gene: TRBJ2-7
clone size: .
V gene: TRBV5-6
CDR3 protein: CASSLLSGSSYEQYF
CDR3 DNA: TGTGCCAGCAGCTTATTAAGCGGAAGCTCCTACGAGCAGTACTTC

D gene: .
J gene: TRBJ1-1
clone size: .
V gene: TRBV11-2
CDR3 protein: CASSSSSTRGDTEAFF
CDR3 DNA: TGTGCCAGCAGCTCCTCCTCGACAAGGGGGGACACTGAAGCTTTCTTT

D gene: .
J gene: TRBJ1-1
clone size: .
V gene: TRBV5-4
CDR3 protein: CASSFRGFSNTEAFF
CDR3 DNA: TGTGCCAGCAGCTTCCGGGGGTTTAGCAACACTGAAGCTTTCTTT

D gene: TRBD2
J gene: TRBJ2-1
clone size: .
V gene: TRBV15
CDR3 protein: CATSRLAGGLGNEQFF
CDR3 DNA: TGTGCCACCAGCCGACTAGCGGGGGGGCTTGGCAATGAGCAGTTCTTC

D gene: TRBD1
J gene: TRBJ1-6
clone size: once
V gene: TRBV30
CDR3 protein: CAGRDRGQSPLHF
CDR3 DNA: TGTGCCGGTCGGGACAGGGGCCAATCACCCCTCCACTTT

D gene: TRBD2
J gene: TRBJ2-7
clone size: .
V gene: TRBV7-2
CDR3 protein: CASSAATSRYEQYF
CDR3 DNA: TGTGCCAGCAGCGCGGCGACTAGCCGCTACGAGCAGTACTTC

D gene: .
J gene: TRBJ2-2
clone size: .
V gene: TRBV10-1
CDR3 protein: CASSPSGTNTGELFF
CDR3 DNA: TGCGCCAGCAGTCCCAGCGGGACAAATACCGGGGAGCTGTTTTTT

D gene: TRBD2
J gene: TRBJ2-2
clone size: .
V gene: TRBV2
CDR3 protein: CASSGHYPAGGRENTGELFF
CDR3 DNA: TGTGCCAGCAGCGGACACTATCCCGCGGGAGGGCGTGAGAACACCGGGGAGCTGTTTTTT

D gene: .
J gene: TRBJ1-2
clone size: .
V gene: TRBV5-1
CDR3 protein: CASSLGQLTYGYTF
CDR3 DNA: TGCGCCAGCAGCTTAGGACAGCTTACCTATGGCTACACCTTC

D gene: .
J gene: TRBJ1-1
clone size: .
V gene: TRBV6-5
CDR3 protein: CASSLEGRSTEAFF
CDR3 DNA: TGTGCCAGCAGTCTCGAAGGGAGAAGCACTGAAGCTTTCTTT

D gene: TRBD1
J gene: TRBJ1-1
clone size: .
V gene: TRBV7-6
CDR3 protein: CASSLGRDRARAEAFF
CDR3 DNA: TGTGCCAGCAGCTTAGGCCGGGACAGGGCCCGGGCTGAAGCTTTCTTT

D gene: TRBD2
J gene: TRBJ2-7
clone size: .
V gene: TRBV6-5
CDR3 protein: CASSGPSGSSYEQYF
CDR3 DNA: TGTGCCAGCAGTGGGCCTAGCGGGTCGTCCTACGAGCAGTACTTC

D gene: .
J gene: TRBJ1-1
clone size: .
V gene: TRBV5-1
CDR3 protein: CASSPRGFRAPYTEAFF
CDR3 DNA: TGCGCCAGCAGCCCTAGGGGGTTCAGGGCTCCTTACACTGAAGCTTTCTTT

D gene: .
J gene: TRBJ2-5
clone size: .
V gene: TRBV7-2
CDR3 protein: CASSASVRETQYF
CDR3 DNA: TGTGCCAGCAGCGCGAGCGTCAGAGAGACCCAGTACTTC